Listed below are T cell receptor beta chains from one sample, sequenced in a study of cytomegalovirus exposure and HLA in healthy donors. The assay was immunoSEQ multiplex PCR, and TCRdb's table has in-frame clones only and misses some. Of approximately 40,000 clones listed, approximately 86% are singletons. Sequencing was carried out using PBMCs. These TCRs come from a woman under 30 in good health and CMV-seropositive. Both conserved end residues are part of each CDR3. Fields, in order: D gene, J gene, clone size, V gene, CDR3 DNA, CDR3 protein. The D gene is left open where the match is weak. Size values are once, few and many counts, or a class for expanded clones, and some rows have none.

TRBD2 | TRBJ2-7 | once | TRBV7-9 | TGTGCCAGCAGGAATAACGGAGGGACTAGCGGGAGGGCAGGGTACGAGCAGTACTTC | CASRNNGGTSGRAGYEQYF
TRBD1 | TRBJ1-1 | . | TRBV14 | TGTGCCAGCAGCGAAGTGGGACAGCGGTCCACTGAAGCTTTCTTT | CASSEVGQRSTEAFF
TRBD1 | TRBJ2-1 | . | TRBV6-5 | TGTGCCAGCAGTCAACGACAGGGAGTATACAATGAGCAGTTCTTC | CASSQRQGVYNEQFF
. | TRBJ2-1 | few | TRBV28 | TGTGCCAGCAGTTCCCCCAGCTCCTACAATGAGCAGTTCTTC | CASSSPSSYNEQFF
. | TRBJ2-5 | few | TRBV5-4 | TGTGCCAGCAGCCCGGGACTCGGAGAGACCCAGTACTTC | CASSPGLGETQYF
TRBD1 | TRBJ1-5 | . | TRBV6-1 | TGTGCCAGCAGTGAGGCGACAGGGGGAGGTCAGCCCCAGCATTTT | CASSEATGGGQPQHF
TRBD2 | TRBJ2-7 | . | TRBV7-3 | TGTGCCAGCAGCTTACTAGCGGGAGGGGACTACGAGCAGTACTTC | CASSLLAGGDYEQYF
. | TRBJ2-2 | . | TRBV7-6 | TGTGCCAGCAGCTTAGGGCCAGCGGGGAACACCGGGGAGCTGTTTTTT | CASSLGPAGNTGELFF
. | TRBJ2-3 | . | TRBV29-1 | TGCAGCGTTGTGGCAGCGTTCCCCACAGATACGCAGTATTTT | CSVVAAFPTDTQYF
. | TRBJ2-5 | . | TRBV6-5 | TGTGCCAGCAGTTACGGGGGCTCGACCCAGTACTTC | CASSYGGSTQYF
. | TRBJ2-7 | . | TRBV7-6 | TGTGCCAGCAGCGCGAGAGATGGAGCCTACGAGCAGTACTTC | CASSARDGAYEQYF
. | TRBJ2-1 | few | TRBV4-3 | TGCGCCAGCAGCCAAATCGGAGGCGGAGGCTACAATGAGCAGTTCTTC | CASSQIGGGGYNEQFF
TRBD1 | TRBJ1-5 | . | TRBV28 | TGTGCCAGCAGTTTATTCCGACAGGGGCGCAATCAGCCCCAGCATTTT | CASSLFRQGRNQPQHF
TRBD1 | TRBJ1-2 | . | TRBV7-9 | TGTTCCAGCAGCTTGGATGCCTCGGACAGGAGATATGGCTACACCTTC | CSSSLDASDRRYGYTF
TRBD2 | TRBJ2-3 | . | TRBV19 | TGTGCCAGTAGTGCGACTAGCGGGGGCCCGTCTACGCAGTATTTT | CASSATSGGPSTQYF
TRBD1 | TRBJ2-1 | once | TRBV2 | TGTGCCAGCGGGACAGGGCAGAATGAGCAGTTCTTC | CASGTGQNEQFF
. | TRBJ1-1 | . | TRBV2 | TGTGCCAGCAGCCTACGGAGGAACACTGAAGCTTTCTTT | CASSLRRNTEAFF
TRBD1 | TRBJ2-7 | . | TRBV27 | TGTGCCAGCAGTTTACACAGGGGCAACTACGAGCAGTACTTC | CASSLHRGNYEQYF
. | TRBJ1-1 | . | TRBV29-1 | TGCAGCGTTGCCAGGGGCGGCACTGAAGCTTTCTTT | CSVARGGTEAFF
TRBD2 | TRBJ2-2 | few | TRBV15 | TGTGCCACCAGCAGAGATTATACTAGCGGGGGGTTAACCGGGGAGCTGTTTTTT | CATSRDYTSGGLTGELFF
TRBD2 | TRBJ2-5 | . | TRBV7-2 | TGTGCCAGCAGCTTAATAAGCGGGGGGCCCTTCCAAGAGACCCAGTACTTC | CASSLISGGPFQETQYF
TRBD1 | TRBJ1-2 | . | TRBV7-9 | TGTTCCAGCAGCTTTAACAGGGGGAGCTACACCTTC | CSSSFNRGSYTF
TRBD2 | TRBJ2-7 | few | TRBV7-6 | TGTGCCAGCAGCTTAGGGTCGGGAGGGGAAAGGGAGCAGTACTTC | CASSLGSGGEREQYF
. | TRBJ2-2 | few | TRBV10-3 | TGTGCCATCAGGATCCAGGTGGGCTCCGGGGAGCTGTTTTTT | CAIRIQVGSGELFF
. | TRBJ1-3 | . | TRBV7-9 | TGTGCCAGCAGCTTAACTCGGACATCGAACCATTATCTTGGAAACACCATATATTTT | CASSLTRTSNHYLGNTIYF
TRBD2 | TRBJ2-5 | once | TRBV9 | TGTGCCAGCGCTCGAGGGACTAGCGGGGGGTGGGAGACCCAGTACTTC | CASARGTSGGWETQYF
. | TRBJ2-7 | . | TRBV7-2 | TGTGCCAGCAGCCGCCCTAGCATCTACGAGCAGTACTTC | CASSRPSIYEQYF
. | TRBJ1-2 | . | TRBV19 | TGTGCCAGTAGTGTTTTTGCAGGGGACGTAGGCGGCTACACCTTC | CASSVFAGDVGGYTF
TRBD2 | TRBJ2-3 | few | TRBV6-1 | TGTGCCAGCAGTGAACTTGGGCTAGCGGGGGGGAGCACAGATACGCAGTATTTT | CASSELGLAGGSTDTQYF
. | TRBJ2-3 | . | TRBV30 | TGTGCCTGGAGTGGGGCCACAGATACGCAGTATTTT | CAWSGATDTQYF
TRBD1 | TRBJ1-2 | . | TRBV6-5 | TGTGCCAGCAGTTACCAGGGGGCAAACTATGGCTACCCCTTC | CASSYQGANYGYPF
TRBD1 | TRBJ2-7 | once | TRBV4-1 | TGCGCCAGCAGCCAAGATACTTGGACAGGGGACTACGAGCAGTACTTC | CASSQDTWTGDYEQYF
. | TRBJ2-7 | . | TRBV7-9 | TGTGCCAGCAGCTTTTCGGACGAGCAGTACTTC | CASSFSDEQYF
. | TRBJ2-5 | . | TRBV7-2 | TGTGCCAGCAGCCCAGTCTCTGGTGAGACCCAGTACTTC | CASSPVSGETQYF
. | TRBJ1-4 | . | TRBV5-8 | TGTGCCAGCAACAGGCAGAATCCGGAAAAACTGTTTTTT | CASNRQNPEKLFF
TRBD1 | TRBJ2-7 | once | TRBV7-2 | TGTGCCAGCAGTTTACAGGGGGCCCCTCGTCACGAGCAGTACTTC | CASSLQGAPRHEQYF
TRBD2 | TRBJ2-1 | . | TRBV7-9 | TGTGCCAGCAGCTTAGCGGGAGGGTGGGGTGGTAATGAGCAGTTCTTC | CASSLAGGWGGNEQFF
. | TRBJ1-5 | . | TRBV15 | TGTGCCACCAGCAGAGACTTGGGGCAGGGTCAGCCCCAGCATTTT | CATSRDLGQGQPQHF
TRBD1 | TRBJ2-2 | . | TRBV7-9 | TGTTCCAGCACCTATCTTGGGACAGGGGTAGTCGGGGAGCTGTTTTTT | CSSTYLGTGVVGELFF
TRBD1 | TRBJ2-7 | . | TRBV28 | TGTGCCAGCAGTTCAGCCGGGACAGATGACTACGAGCAGTACTTC | CASSSAGTDDYEQYF
TRBD1 | TRBJ1-5 | . | TRBV7-2 | TGTGCCAGCAGCTTAGGCCAGGGGGCGAGTCAGCCCCAGCATTTT | CASSLGQGASQPQHF
TRBD2 | TRBJ2-5 | . | TRBV7-3 | TGTGCCAGCAGCTTTAGCGGGAGGTACCAAGAGACCCAGTACTTC | CASSFSGRYQETQYF
. | TRBJ2-5 | . | TRBV28 | TGTGCCAGCAGTTTATTCTCTTTCACCCGGGTATCGGCCCAAGAGACCCAGTACTTC | CASSLFSFTRVSAQETQYF
. | TRBJ2-7 | . | TRBV7-9 | TGTGCCAGCAGCCCGAAACGGGGTTGGTCCTACGAGCAGTACTTC | CASSPKRGWSYEQYF